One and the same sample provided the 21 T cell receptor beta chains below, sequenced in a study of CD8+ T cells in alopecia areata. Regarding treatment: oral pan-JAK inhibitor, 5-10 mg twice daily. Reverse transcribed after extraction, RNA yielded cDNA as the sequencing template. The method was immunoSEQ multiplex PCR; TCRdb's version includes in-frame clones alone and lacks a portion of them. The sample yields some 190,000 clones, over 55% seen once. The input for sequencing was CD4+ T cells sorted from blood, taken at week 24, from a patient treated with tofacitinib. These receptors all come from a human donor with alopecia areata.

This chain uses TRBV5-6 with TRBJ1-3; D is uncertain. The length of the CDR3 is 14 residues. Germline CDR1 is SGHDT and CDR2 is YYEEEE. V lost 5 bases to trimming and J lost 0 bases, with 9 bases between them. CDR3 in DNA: TGTGCCAGCAGAAAGTACGACTCTGGAAACACCATATATTTT. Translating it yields CASRKYDSGNTIYF.

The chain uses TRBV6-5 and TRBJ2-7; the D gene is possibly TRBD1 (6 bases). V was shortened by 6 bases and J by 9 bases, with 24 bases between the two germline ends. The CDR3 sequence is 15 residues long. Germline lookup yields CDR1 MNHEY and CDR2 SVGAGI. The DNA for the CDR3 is TGTGCCAGCAGACAGATCCAGGGACAATTCTATCGGCAGTACTTC. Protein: CASRQIQGQFYRQYF.

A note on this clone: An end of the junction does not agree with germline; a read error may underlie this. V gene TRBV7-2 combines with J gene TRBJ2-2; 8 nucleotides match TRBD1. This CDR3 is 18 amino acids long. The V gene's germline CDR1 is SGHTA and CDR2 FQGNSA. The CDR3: CASSLARRGTGDTGELFF. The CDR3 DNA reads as TGTGCCAGCAGCCTAGCACGCAGGGGGACAGGCGACACCGGGGAGCTGTTTTTT. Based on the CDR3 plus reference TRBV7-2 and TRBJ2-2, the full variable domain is GAGVSQSPSNKVTEKGKDVELRCDPISGHTALYWYRQSLGQGLEFLIYFQGNSAPDKSGLPSDRFSAERTGGSVSTLTIQRTQQEDSAVYLCASSLARRGTGDTGELFFGEGSRLTVL.

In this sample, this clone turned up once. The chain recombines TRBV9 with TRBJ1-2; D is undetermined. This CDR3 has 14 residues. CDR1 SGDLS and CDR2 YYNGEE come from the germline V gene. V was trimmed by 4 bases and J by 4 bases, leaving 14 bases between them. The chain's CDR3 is CASSPMDGFYGYTF. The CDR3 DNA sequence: TGTGCCAGCAGCCCAATGGACGGGTTCTATGGCTACACCTTC.

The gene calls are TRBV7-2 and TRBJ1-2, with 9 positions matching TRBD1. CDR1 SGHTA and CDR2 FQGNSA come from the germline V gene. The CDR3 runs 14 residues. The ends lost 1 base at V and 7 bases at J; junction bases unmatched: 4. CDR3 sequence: CASSLGDRVLGYTF. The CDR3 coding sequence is TGTGCCAGCAGCTTAGGGGACAGGGTCCTTGGCTACACCTTC.

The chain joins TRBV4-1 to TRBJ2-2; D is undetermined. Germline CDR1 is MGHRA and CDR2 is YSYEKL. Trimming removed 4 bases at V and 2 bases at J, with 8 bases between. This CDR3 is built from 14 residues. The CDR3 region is CASSPRVNTGELFF. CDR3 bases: TGCGCCAGCAGCCCCCGGGTTAACACCGGGGAGCTGTTTTTT.

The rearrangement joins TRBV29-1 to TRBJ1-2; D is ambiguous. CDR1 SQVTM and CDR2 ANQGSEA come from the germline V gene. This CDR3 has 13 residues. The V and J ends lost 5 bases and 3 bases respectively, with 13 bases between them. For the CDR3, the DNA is TGCAGCGTTCCAGAGGGCGTAGACTATGGCTACACCTTC. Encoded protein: CSVPEGVDYGYTF.

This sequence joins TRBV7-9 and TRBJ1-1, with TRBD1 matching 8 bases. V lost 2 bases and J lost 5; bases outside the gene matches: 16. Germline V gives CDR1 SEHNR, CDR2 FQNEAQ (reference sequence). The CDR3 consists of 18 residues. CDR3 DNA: TGTGCCAGCAGCTTACCCCGAACCTCGAACAGGGGGAGAACTGAAGCTTTCTTT. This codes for CASSLPRTSNRGRTEAFF.

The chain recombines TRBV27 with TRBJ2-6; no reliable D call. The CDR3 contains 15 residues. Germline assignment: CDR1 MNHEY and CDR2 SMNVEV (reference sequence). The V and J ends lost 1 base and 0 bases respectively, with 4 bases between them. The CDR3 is CASSLFLSGANVLTF. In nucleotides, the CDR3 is TGTGCCAGCAGTTTATTCCTCTCTGGGGCCAACGTCCTGACTTTC.

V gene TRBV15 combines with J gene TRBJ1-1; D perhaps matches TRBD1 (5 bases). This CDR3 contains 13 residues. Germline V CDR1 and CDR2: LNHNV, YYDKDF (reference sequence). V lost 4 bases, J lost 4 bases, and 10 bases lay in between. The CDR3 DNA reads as TGTGCCACCAGCATCCAGGGTCCCACTGAAGCTTTCTTT. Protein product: CATSIQGPTEAFF.

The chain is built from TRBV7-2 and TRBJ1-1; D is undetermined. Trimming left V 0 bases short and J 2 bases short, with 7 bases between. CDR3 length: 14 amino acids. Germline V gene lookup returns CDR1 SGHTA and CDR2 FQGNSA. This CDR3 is CASSLAGINTEAFF. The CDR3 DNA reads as TGTGCCAGCAGCTTAGCAGGAATTAACACTGAAGCTTTCTTT.

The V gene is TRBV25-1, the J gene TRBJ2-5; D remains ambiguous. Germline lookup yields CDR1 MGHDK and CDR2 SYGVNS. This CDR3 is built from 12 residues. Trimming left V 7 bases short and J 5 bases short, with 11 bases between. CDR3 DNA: TGTGCCAGCACCCCAGGACGGGAGACCCAGTACTTC. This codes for CASTPGRETQYF. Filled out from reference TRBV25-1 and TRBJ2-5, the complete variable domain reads EADIYQTPRYLVIGTGKKITLECSQTMGHDKMYWYQQDPGMELHLIHYSYGVNSTEKGDLSSESTVSRIRTEHFPLTLESARPSHTSQYLCASTPGRETQYFGPGTRLLVL.

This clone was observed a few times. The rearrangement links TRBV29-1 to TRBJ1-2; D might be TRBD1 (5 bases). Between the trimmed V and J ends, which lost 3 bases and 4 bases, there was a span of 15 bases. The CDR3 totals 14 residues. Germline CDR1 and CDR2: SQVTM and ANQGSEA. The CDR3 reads CSVDLNRGSYGYTF. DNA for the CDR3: TGCAGCGTTGACCTCAACCGGGGGTCCTATGGCTACACCTTC.

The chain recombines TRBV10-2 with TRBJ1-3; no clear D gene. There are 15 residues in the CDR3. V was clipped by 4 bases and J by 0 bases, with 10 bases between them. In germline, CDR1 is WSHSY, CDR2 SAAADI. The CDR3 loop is CASSGEGISGNTIYF. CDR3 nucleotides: TGCGCCAGCAGTGGAGAAGGTATCTCTGGAAACACCATATATTTT.

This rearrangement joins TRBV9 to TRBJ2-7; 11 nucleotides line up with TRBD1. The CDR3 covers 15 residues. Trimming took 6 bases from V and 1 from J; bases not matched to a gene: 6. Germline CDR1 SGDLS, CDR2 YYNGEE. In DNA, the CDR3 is TGTGCCAGCACGGAGGGACAGGGGGGGTCCTACGAGCAGTACTTC. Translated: CASTEGQGGSYEQYF.

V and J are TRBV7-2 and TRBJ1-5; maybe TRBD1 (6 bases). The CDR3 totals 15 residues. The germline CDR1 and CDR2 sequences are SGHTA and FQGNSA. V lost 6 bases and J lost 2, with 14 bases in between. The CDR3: CASRAGVGGNQPQHF. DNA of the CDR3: TGTGCCAGCAGGGCAGGGGTAGGTGGCAATCAGCCCCAGCATTTT. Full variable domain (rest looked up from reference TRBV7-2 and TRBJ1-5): GAGVSQSPSNKVTEKGKDVELRCDPISGHTALYWYRQSLGQGLEFLIYFQGNSAPDKSGLPSDRFSAERTGGSVSTLTIQRTQQEDSAVYLCASRAGVGGNQPQHFGDGTRLSIL.

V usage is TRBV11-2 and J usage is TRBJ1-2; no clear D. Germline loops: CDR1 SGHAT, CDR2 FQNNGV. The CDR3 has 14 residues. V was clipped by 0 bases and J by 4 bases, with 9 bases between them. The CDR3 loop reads CASSLEVGAYGYTF. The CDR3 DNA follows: TGTGCCAGCAGCTTAGAAGTAGGAGCCTATGGCTACACCTTC.

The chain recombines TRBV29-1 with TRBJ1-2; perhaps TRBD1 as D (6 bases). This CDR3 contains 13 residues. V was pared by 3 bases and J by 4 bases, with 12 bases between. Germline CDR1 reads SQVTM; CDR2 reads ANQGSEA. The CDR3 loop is CSVDSGQPYGYTF. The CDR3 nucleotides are TGCAGCGTTGATTCAGGACAGCCCTATGGCTACACCTTC.

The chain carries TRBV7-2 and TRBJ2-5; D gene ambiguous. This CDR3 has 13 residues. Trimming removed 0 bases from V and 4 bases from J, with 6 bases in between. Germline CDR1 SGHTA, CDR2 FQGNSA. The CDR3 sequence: CASSLALLETQYF. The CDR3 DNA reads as TGTGCCAGCAGCTTAGCGTTGTTAGAGACCCAGTACTTC.

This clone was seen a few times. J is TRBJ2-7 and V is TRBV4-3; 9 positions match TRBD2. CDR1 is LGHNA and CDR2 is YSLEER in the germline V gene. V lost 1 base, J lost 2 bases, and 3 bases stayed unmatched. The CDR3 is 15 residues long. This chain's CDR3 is CASSQGERGAYEQYF. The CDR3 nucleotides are TGCGCCAGCAGCCAAGGAGAGCGGGGGGCCTACGAGCAGTACTTC.

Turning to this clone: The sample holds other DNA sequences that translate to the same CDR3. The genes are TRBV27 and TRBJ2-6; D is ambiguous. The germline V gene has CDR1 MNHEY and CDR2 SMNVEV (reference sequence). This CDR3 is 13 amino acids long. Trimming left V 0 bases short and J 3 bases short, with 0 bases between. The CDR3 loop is CASSLSGANVLTF. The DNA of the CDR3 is TGTGCCAGCAGTTTATCTGGGGCCAACGTCCTGACTTTC.